This T cell receptor beta chain originates from a study of CD8+CD57+ T cells in acquired aplastic anemia. Findings of the study overall: Significant differences in CD8+ Simpson's diversity were not observed between patients and controls.

CDR3 and TCR beta VDJ profiling relied on genomic DNA as the template. One entry per CDR3 protein, called by TCRdb with MiXCR from the reads. The sample has 250,000 to 300,000 distinct CDR3 sequences; approximately 57% are singletons. By flow cytometry, patients selected for sequencing had shown an expansion of CD8+CD57+ cells. As to this clonotype: Its target is unknown.

Between the trimmed V and J ends, which lost 3 bases and 9 bases, there was a span of 23 bases. In germline, CDR1 is DFQATT, CDR2 SNEGSKA (reference sequence). The CDR3 totals 15 residues. This clonotype was sampled from a human donor with aplastic anemia. The chain uses TRBV20-1 and TRBJ1-1; a weak D match, TRBD1 (6 bases). Sequenced: sorted CD4+, CD8+, or CD8+CD57+ T cells (not recorded which) from PBMCs. CDR3 residues: CSASSPITGMVQAFF. The CDR3 DNA reads as TGCAGTGCTAGCTCCCCTATAACAGGGATGGTCCAAGCTTTCTTT.